This TCR beta chain was profiled in a study of blood T cell repertoires in COVID-19 (dated by TCRdb to 2018 to 2021). Regarding the complete study: The collaborator samples originated in the United States, Italy and Spain and spanned the acute and convalescent phases of COVID-19. The prospective study material was composed of cDNA or gDNA derived from T cells, B-cell-depleted T cells, or PBMCs. Deeply sampled blood TCRbeta repertoires from subjects exposed to, actively infected with, or recovered from COVID-19 were included in the dataset. The repertoires were made available in a free public database intended to serve as a resource for research on the immune response to SARS-CoV-2. The samples were drawn from the first 160 participants of the ongoing ImmuneRACE study and from over a thousand subjects provided by 6 global collaborators. The sample metadata nearly always contained a de-identified subject ID, COVID-19 status, age in years and sex. Where available, HLA class I and class II types were obtained from metadata supplied by the sample provider rather than from assay-based typing. The paper as a whole reports these results and caveats: Clinical and demographic metadata were provided uncurated, with the amount varying by source and participant.

TCRbeta CDR3 regions were amplified from genomic DNA using the immunoSEQ Assay, a bias-controlled multiplex PCR. In the authors' own workflow: The number of nucleated cells in each sample was estimated by amplification of reference gene primers within the assay. To quantify the absolute abundance of each unique TCRbeta CDR3 rearrangement, sequence reads were collapsed and filtered. For each sample, productive Simpson clonality was calculated as the square root of Simpson's diversity index over productive rearrangements. TCRdb mirrors the immuneACCESS table, restricted to in-frame sequences. Some clones are absent from its copies; in checked studies, under half trace to an unresolved V gene, and the reason for the others is unknown. V and J calls and clone size are given by that table; D and trimming were obtained from the DNA. This sample comprises 75,000 or so clones, approximately 85% of them detected only once. The top ten hold over 25% of the sample.

The germline V gene (reference sequence) supplies CDR1 SSHAT and CDR2 FNYEAQ. The CDR3 sequence holds 16 residues, the cysteine and phenylalanine included. Only CDR3 DNA remains: 48 bases, in frame from the first base. Remarks on this clone: Which antigen it targets is not known. At one end the junction does not follow the germline gene, possibly because of a read error.

Each collaborating institution followed its own protocols to collect whole blood in K2EDTA tubes. For TCRbeta analysis, collaborator samples were shipped as frozen whole blood, as isolated PBMCs, or as DNA extracted from either sample type. This TCR derives from a man aged 50 to 59 with acute or convalescent COVID-19. The V and J segments used are TRBV7-7 and TRBJ2-5, with TRBD2 as a weak D call on 6 bases. The sequenced sample consisted of peripheral blood. The sequenced DNA is TGTGCTAGCAGCTTGGGTAGCGGAGCCTCCCAGGGGACCCAGTACTTC. Translated, this gives CASSLGSGASQGTQYF. Outside the CDR3, residues come from the reference TRBV7-7 and TRBJ2-5 proteins, so the full variable domain is: GAGVSQSPRYKVTKRGQDVTLRCDPISSHATLYWYQQALGQGPEFLTYFNYEAQPDKSGLPSDRFSAERPEGSISTLTIQRTEQRDSAMYRCASSLGSGASQGTQYFGPGTRLLVL.